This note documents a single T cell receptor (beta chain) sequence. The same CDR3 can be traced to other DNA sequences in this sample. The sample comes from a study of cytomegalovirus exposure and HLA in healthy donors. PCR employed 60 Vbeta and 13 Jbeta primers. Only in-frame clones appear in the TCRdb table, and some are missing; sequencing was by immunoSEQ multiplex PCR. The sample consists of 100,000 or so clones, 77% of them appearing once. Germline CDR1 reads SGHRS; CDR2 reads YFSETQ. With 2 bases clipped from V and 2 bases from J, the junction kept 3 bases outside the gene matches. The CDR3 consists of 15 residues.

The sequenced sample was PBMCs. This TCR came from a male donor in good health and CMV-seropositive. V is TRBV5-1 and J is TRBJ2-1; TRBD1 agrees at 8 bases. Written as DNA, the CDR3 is TGCGCCAGCAGCTTAGGACAGGGCCCCTACAATGAGCAGTTCTTC. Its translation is CASSLGQGPYNEQFF. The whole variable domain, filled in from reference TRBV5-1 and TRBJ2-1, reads KAGVTQTPRYLIKTRGQQVTLSCSPISGHRSVSWYQQTPGQGLQFLFEYFSETQRNKGNFPGRFSGRQFSNSRSEMNVSTLELGDSALYLCASSLGQGPYNEQFFGPGTRLTVL.